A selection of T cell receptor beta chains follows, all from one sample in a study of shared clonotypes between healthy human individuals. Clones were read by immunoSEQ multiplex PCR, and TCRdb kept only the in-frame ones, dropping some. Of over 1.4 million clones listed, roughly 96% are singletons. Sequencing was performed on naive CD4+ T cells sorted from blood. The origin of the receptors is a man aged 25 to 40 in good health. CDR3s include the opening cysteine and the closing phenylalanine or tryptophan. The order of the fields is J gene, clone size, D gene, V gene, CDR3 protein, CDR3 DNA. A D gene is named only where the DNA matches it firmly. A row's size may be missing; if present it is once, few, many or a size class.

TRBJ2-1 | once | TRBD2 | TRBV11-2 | CASSLAGLAGGGVGEQFF | TGTGCCAGCAGCTTAGCCGGGCTAGCGGGAGGCGGGGTGGGTGAGCAGTTCTTC
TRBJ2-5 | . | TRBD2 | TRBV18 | CATKAGGKETQYF | TGTGCCACCAAAGCGGGAGGGAAGGAGACCCAGTACTTC
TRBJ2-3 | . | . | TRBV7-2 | CASSPRGRQVRGDTQYF | TGTGCCAGCAGCCCCCGCGGCAGGCAGGTCCGGGGAGATACGCAGTATTTT
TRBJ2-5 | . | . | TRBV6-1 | CASNTGPFETQYF | TGTGCCAGCAACACGGGACCCTTCGAGACCCAGTACTTC
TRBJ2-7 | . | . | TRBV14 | CASSQSVYEQYF | TGTGCCAGCAGCCAATCGGTCTACGAGCAGTACTTC
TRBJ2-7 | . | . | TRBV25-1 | CASSEFGGPHYEQYF | TGTGCCAGCAGTGAATTTGGGGGACCACACTACGAGCAGTACTTC
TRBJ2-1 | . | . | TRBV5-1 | CASSLADFYNEQFF | TGCGCCAGCAGCTTAGCGGATTTCTACAATGAGCAGTTCTTC
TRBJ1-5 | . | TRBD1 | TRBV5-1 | CASSRGPRTGDNQPQHF | TGCGCCAGCAGCCGGGGGCCGAGGACAGGGGACAATCAGCCCCAGCATTTT
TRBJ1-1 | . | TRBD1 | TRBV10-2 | CASQGAGDGTEAFF | TGCGCCAGTCAGGGGGCCGGGGACGGCACTGAAGCTTTCTTT
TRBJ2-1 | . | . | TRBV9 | CASSVAGDAYNEQFF | TGTGCCAGCAGCGTAGCGGGTGATGCCTACAATGAGCAGTTCTTC
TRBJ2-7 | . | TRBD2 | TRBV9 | CASSVGTSIPYEQYF | TGTGCCAGCAGCGTAGGGACTAGCATCCCCTACGAGCAGTACTTC
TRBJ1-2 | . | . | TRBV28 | CASSLLSGARFGYTF | TGTGCCAGCAGTTTATTGTCGGGGGCAAGATTTGGCTACACCTTC
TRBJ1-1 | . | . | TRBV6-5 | CASNSPSRLTTEAFF | TGTGCCAGCAACTCCCCTTCACGGCTTACCACTGAAGCTTTCTTT
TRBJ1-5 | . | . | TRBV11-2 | CASSLTDNQPQHF | TGTGCCAGCAGCTTAACAGACAATCAGCCCCAGCATTTT
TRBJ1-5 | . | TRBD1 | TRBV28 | CASRVGTGGVQPQHF | TGTGCCAGCAGGGTTGGGACAGGGGGCGTTCAGCCCCAGCATTTT
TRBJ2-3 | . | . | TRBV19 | CASSIYRTSTDTQYF | TGTGCCAGTAGTATATATCGGACTAGCACAGATACGCAGTATTTT
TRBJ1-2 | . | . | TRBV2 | CASGGYTF | TGTGCCAGCGGTGGCTACACCTTC
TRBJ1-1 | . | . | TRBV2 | CASSVGTHTEAFF | TGTGCCAGCAGTGTCGGGACACACACTGAAGCTTTCTTT
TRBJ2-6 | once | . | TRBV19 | CASTTLGTWASGANVLTF | TGTGCCAGTACCACATTGGGGACCTGGGCATCTGGGGCCAACGTCCTGACTTTC
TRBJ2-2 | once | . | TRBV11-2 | CASSLKASGELFF | TGTGCCAGCAGCTTAAAGGCAAGCGGGGAGCTGTTTTTT
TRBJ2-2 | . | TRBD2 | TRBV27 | CASSPLAGWVGELFF | TGTGCCAGCAGTCCCCTAGCGGGATGGGTTGGGGAGCTGTTTTTT
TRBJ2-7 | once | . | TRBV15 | CATSRDPDRTYEQYF | TGTGCCACCAGCAGAGACCCCGACAGAACCTACGAGCAGTACTTC
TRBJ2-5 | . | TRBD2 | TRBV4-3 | CASSQPLLRTSGEQETQYF | TGCGCCAGCAGCCAACCCCTCCTTCGGACTAGCGGGGAACAAGAGACCCAGTACTTC
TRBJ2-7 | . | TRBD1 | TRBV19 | CASSRTGGSYEQYF | TGTGCCAGTAGTAGGACAGGGGGATCCTACGAGCAGTACTTC
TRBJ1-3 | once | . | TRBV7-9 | CASSQNSGNTIYF | TGTGCCAGCAGCCAGAACTCTGGAAACACCATATATTTT
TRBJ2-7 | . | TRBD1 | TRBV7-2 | CASSLGQGDEQYF | TGTGCCAGCAGCTTAGGGCAGGGGGACGAGCAGTACTTC
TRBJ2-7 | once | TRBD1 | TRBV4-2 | CASSLVPLGQGGNYEQYF | TGTGCCAGCAGCCTTGTGCCGCTGGGACAGGGGGGAAACTACGAGCAGTACTTC
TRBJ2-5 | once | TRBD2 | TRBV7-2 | CASSLMSGLAGGWETQYF | TGTGCCAGCAGCTTAATGTCGGGACTAGCGGGAGGTTGGGAGACCCAGTACTTC
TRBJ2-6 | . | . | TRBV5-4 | CASSLEAVSGANVLTF | TGTGCCAGCAGCTTGGAGGCGGTTTCTGGGGCCAACGTCCTGACTTTC
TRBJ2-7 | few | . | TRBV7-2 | CASSFRSRDYEQYF | TGTGCCAGCAGCTTCCGGTCTAGGGACTACGAGCAGTACTTC
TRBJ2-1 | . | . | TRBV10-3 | CAISVGGSSYNEQFF | TGTGCCATCAGCGTGGGGGGATCCTCCTACAATGAGCAGTTCTTC
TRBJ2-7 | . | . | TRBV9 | CASSVAQWGEQYF | TGTGCCAGCAGCGTAGCCCAATGGGGCGAGCAGTACTTC
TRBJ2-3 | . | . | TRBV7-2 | CASSPGTTYGTDTQYF | TGTGCCAGCAGCCCTGGGACAACCTATGGCACAGATACGCAGTATTTT
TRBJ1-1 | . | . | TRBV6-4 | CASSAQLNTEAFF | TGTGCCAGCAGTGCCCAACTTAACACTGAAGCTTTCTTT
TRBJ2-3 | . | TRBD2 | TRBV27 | CASSFTSGRPGPDTQYF | TGTGCCAGCAGTTTCACTAGCGGGAGACCCGGGCCAGATACGCAGTATTTT
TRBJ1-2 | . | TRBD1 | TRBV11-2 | CASSLVQGQEYGYTF | TGTGCCAGCAGCTTAGTGCAGGGACAGGAGTATGGCTACACCTTC
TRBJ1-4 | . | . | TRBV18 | CASSPKRGEKLFF | TGTGCCAGCTCACCAAAGCGAGGGGAAAAACTGTTTTTT
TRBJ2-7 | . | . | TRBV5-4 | CASSLVPGAYEQYF | TGTGCCAGCAGCTTGGTTCCAGGGGCCTACGAGCAGTACTTC
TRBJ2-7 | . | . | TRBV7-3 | CASSPGGSYEQYF | TGTGCCAGCAGCCCCGGAGGCTCCTACGAGCAGTACTTC
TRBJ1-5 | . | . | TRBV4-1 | CASSQADKYSNQPQHF | TGCGCCAGCAGCCAAGCAGACAAGTATAGCAATCAGCCCCAGCATTTT
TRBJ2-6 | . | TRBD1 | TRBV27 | CASSFRTGGSGANVLTF | TGTGCCAGCAGTTTCCGGACAGGGGGGTCCGGGGCCAACGTCCTGACTTTC
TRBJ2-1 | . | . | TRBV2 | CASSPKGSYNEQFF | TGTGCCAGCAGTCCAAAAGGGTCCTACAATGAGCAGTTCTTC
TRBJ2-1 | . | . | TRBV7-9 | CASSLEIPGGQFF | TGTGCCAGCAGCTTAGAAATCCCTGGAGGGCAGTTCTTC
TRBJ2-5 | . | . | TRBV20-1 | CSASAQETQYF | TGCAGTGCTTCGGCCCAAGAGACCCAGTACTTC
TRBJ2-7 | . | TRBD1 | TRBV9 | CASSVEGTGIPYEQYF | TGTGCCAGCAGCGTAGAGGGGACAGGGATCCCCTACGAGCAGTACTTC
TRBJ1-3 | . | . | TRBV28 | CASRGGDPSGNTIYF | TGTGCCAGCAGGGGAGGGGACCCCTCTGGAAACACCATATATTTT
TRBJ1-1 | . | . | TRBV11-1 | CASSLEGGLNTEAFF | TGTGCCAGCAGCTTAGAGGGAGGATTGAACACTGAAGCTTTCTTT
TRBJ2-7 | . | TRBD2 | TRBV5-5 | CASSFYSGRSSYEQYF | TGTGCCAGCAGCTTCTATAGCGGGCGAAGCTCCTACGAGCAGTACTTC
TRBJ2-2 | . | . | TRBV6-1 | CASSDRPDTGELFF | TGTGCCAGCAGTGACAGACCAGACACCGGGGAGCTGTTTTTT
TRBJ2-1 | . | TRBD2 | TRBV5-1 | CASTLTSGMGNEQFF | TGCGCCAGCACTTTAACTAGCGGGATGGGCAATGAGCAGTTCTTC